This T cell receptor beta chain was documented in a study of T cells in severe cutaneous drug reactions. Across the whole study: A European registry, Taiwan and Thailand supplied patients during about 2010 to 2019.

Bulk and single-cell libraries used iRepertoire multiplex PCR with TCR subtype-specific primers. Reprocessing the multiplex PCR reads, TCRdb reports a single entry for every CDR3 protein and omits DNA. The sample spans approximately 9,700 distinct CDR3 sequences; the ten largest clones claim about 19%. Sequenced patients had Stevens-Johnson syndrome or toxic epidermal necrolysis caused by carbamazepine. Study-wide results and limits: Tolerant-control and healthy-donor PBMC lacked or rarely had the public CDR3 found in blisters.

Of note for this clonotype: Its antigen is not identified.

The germline V gene has CDR1 SQVTM and CDR2 ANQGSEA. This CDR3 contains 13 residues. Sequenced material: cells from a skin blister. The V gene is TRBV29-1, the J gene TRBJ1-1; TCRdb selects TRBD1, and the lack of DNA leaves this call unchecked. The TCR sequence derives from a human donor with Stevens-Johnson syndrome, a severe cutaneous drug reaction. This chain's CDR3 is CSVGPGLDTEAFF.